This TCR beta chain emerged from a study of technical replicates of blood from several donors. The trim removed 2 bases at V and 6 bases at J, leaving 4 bases unmatched. This CDR3 has 13 amino acids. CDR1 and CDR2 (germline): SGHNT, YYREEE (reference sequence). The repertoire was sequenced with immunoSEQ multiplex PCR; TCRdb's copy has only in-frame clones and lacks some. The table records about 73,000 clones, roughly 93% of them present only once. This clone was detected a few times. The sequence came from a human donor in good health. This chain links TRBV5-4 with TRBJ1-2; 7 positions agree with TRBD1. The sequenced sample was T cells isolated from PBMCs. The CDR3 DNA reads TGTGCCAGCAGCTTCGGCGGGACAGATGGCTACACCTTC. As protein: CASSFGGTDGYTF.